These T cell receptor beta chains were read from a single sample in a study of cytomegalovirus exposure and HLA in healthy donors. Clones were sequenced by immunoSEQ multiplex PCR, and TCRdb holds only the in-frame ones, with some missing. The sample gives some 150,000 clones, roughly 63% of which show up once; roughly 6.8% is in the top ten. The sample was PBMCs. These receptor sequences come from a woman in her sixties in good health and CMV-seropositive. Each CDR3 is given with its conserved first and last residue. The D gene is left open where the match is weak. For some rows the clone size is stated as once, few or many, or as a class when expanded; others skip it.

V: TRBV5-1
D: TRBD1
size: .
J: TRBJ1-1
DNA: TGCGCCAGCAGCCCGCAGGGGGCGCCGAACACTGAAGCTTTCTTT
CDR3: CASSPQGAPNTEAFF

V: TRBV4-2
D: .
size: once
J: TRBJ2-1
DNA: TGTGCCAGCAGCCAAGGGCTGACTAGCAATGAGCAGTTCTTC
CDR3: CASSQGLTSNEQFF

V: TRBV10-3
D: .
size: .
J: TRBJ2-1
DNA: TGTGCCATCAGTGAGTCGGGGGGAGCCCACAATGAGCAGTTCTTC
CDR3: CAISESGGAHNEQFF

V: TRBV7-2
D: .
size: .
J: TRBJ1-1
DNA: TGTGCCAGCAGCCTAATGGGGCACACTGAAGCTTTCTTT
CDR3: CASSLMGHTEAFF

V: TRBV19
D: .
size: .
J: TRBJ2-7
DNA: TGTGCCAGTAGTGCCTTTGGGGGGGCAATGGACGAGCAGTACTTC
CDR3: CASSAFGGAMDEQYF

V: TRBV11-3
D: .
size: few
J: TRBJ2-1
DNA: TGTGCCAGCAGCGAGGGAGTAGATGGCAATGAGCAGTTCTTC
CDR3: CASSEGVDGNEQFF

V: TRBV28
D: TRBD2
size: few
J: TRBJ2-2
DNA: TGTGCCAGCAGCCCGCCGGGACTAGCGGCCGGGGAGCTGTTTTTT
CDR3: CASSPPGLAAGELFF

V: TRBV5-8
D: .
size: .
J: TRBJ2-1
DNA: TGTGCCACCGTTACCCCCTCAGGCTGGGATGAGCAGTTCTTC
CDR3: CATVTPSGWDEQFF

V: TRBV4-2
D: .
size: .
J: TRBJ2-2
DNA: TGTGCCAGCAGCCCGCACCCGGGGACCGGGGAGCTGTTTTTT
CDR3: CASSPHPGTGELFF

V: TRBV13
D: .
size: few
J: TRBJ2-7
DNA: TGTGCCAGCAGCATCGGGAACAGCTACGAGCAGTACTTC
CDR3: CASSIGNSYEQYF

V: TRBV9
D: TRBD2
size: .
J: TRBJ2-3
DNA: TGTGCCAGCAGCGTAGGAAGCGGGACCAGCACAGATACGCAGTATTTT
CDR3: CASSVGSGTSTDTQYF

V: TRBV10-1
D: TRBD2
size: .
J: TRBJ2-1
DNA: TGCGCCAGCAGTGATGTACGCGGGGGAAGCTCCTACAATGAGCAGTTCTTC
CDR3: CASSDVRGGSSYNEQFF

V: TRBV7-6
D: TRBD1
size: .
J: TRBJ1-5
DNA: TGTGCCAGCAGCGAGGGGACAGCTCATAGCAATCAGCCCCAGCATTTT
CDR3: CASSEGTAHSNQPQHF

V: TRBV21-1
D: .
size: few
J: TRBJ2-7
DNA: TGTGCCAGCAGCAAAGAGCCCGTGGGCAGCTCCCCCTACGAGCAGTACTTC
CDR3: CASSKEPVGSSPYEQYF

V: TRBV5-1
D: TRBD2
size: .
J: TRBJ2-2
DNA: TGCGCCAGCATCTCGGGACTAGCGGGACTCACCGGGGAGCTGTTTTTT
CDR3: CASISGLAGLTGELFF

V: TRBV7-2
D: TRBD2
size: .
J: TRBJ2-3
DNA: TGTGCCAGCAGCCCTATAGCGGGAGGATTTACAGATACGCAGTATTTT
CDR3: CASSPIAGGFTDTQYF

V: TRBV13
D: TRBD2
size: .
J: TRBJ2-1
DNA: TGTGCCAGCAGCCTATTCCTAGCGGGAAGCTACAATGAGCAGTTCTTC
CDR3: CASSLFLAGSYNEQFF

V: TRBV14
D: TRBD1
size: .
J: TRBJ1-3
DNA: TGTGCCAGCAGCCGCAGAGGACAGGCTGGAAACACCATATATTTT
CDR3: CASSRRGQAGNTIYF

V: TRBV7-9
D: .
size: .
J: TRBJ1-2
DNA: TGTGCCAGCAGCCCCGGCTGGGGGGGGCTGGGCGGCTACACCTTC
CDR3: CASSPGWGGLGGYTF

V: TRBV6-1
D: .
size: .
J: TRBJ1-1
DNA: TGTGCCAGCAACGAAGGAGAGTACACTGAAGCTTTCTTT
CDR3: CASNEGEYTEAFF

V: TRBV7-8
D: TRBD1
size: few
J: TRBJ2-7
DNA: TGTGCCAGCAGCCACAGGGGGCTTACGTCTGACGAGCAGTACTTC
CDR3: CASSHRGLTSDEQYF

V: TRBV7-2
D: TRBD1
size: .
J: TRBJ1-2
DNA: TGTGCCAGCAGCTTAAAAGCAGGGGGTAACTATGGCTACACCTTC
CDR3: CASSLKAGGNYGYTF

V: TRBV7-2
D: .
size: .
J: TRBJ1-2
DNA: TGTGCCAGCAGCTTAACTGGGCGAGACTATGGCTACACCTTC
CDR3: CASSLTGRDYGYTF

V: TRBV7-7
D: TRBD1
size: few
J: TRBJ2-1
DNA: TGTGCCAGCAGCTTAGCGCGGACAGGGTACAATGAGCAGTTCTTC
CDR3: CASSLARTGYNEQFF

V: TRBV7-9
D: .
size: once
J: TRBJ2-1
DNA: TGTGCCAGCAGCCCAGGTACAGGGGGGGACAATGAGCAGTTCTTC
CDR3: CASSPGTGGDNEQFF

V: TRBV19
D: TRBD1
size: .
J: TRBJ2-7
DNA: TGTGCCAGTAGTATAGGTGGGACAGTCTACGAGCAGTACTTC
CDR3: CASSIGGTVYEQYF

V: TRBV6-5
D: .
size: .
J: TRBJ1-2
DNA: TGTGCCAGCAGACCGGAAGGGGCTACAAACTATGGCTACACCTTC
CDR3: CASRPEGATNYGYTF